The 32 T cell receptor beta chains below were found in one sample sequenced in a study of cytomegalovirus exposure and HLA in healthy donors (dated by TCRdb to the late 2010s). Receptor libraries were prepared by the immunoSEQ multiplex PCR assay. A mixture of 60 forward primers for TCR Vbeta segments and 13 reverse primers for TCR Jbeta segments was used in the multiplex PCR. TCRdb took this table from immuneACCESS and kept in-frame rearrangements with V and J called. Such tables lack part of the clones; where checked against another copy, unresolved V genes explain under half of the gap, and the rest is unexplained. The sample yields about 65,000 clones; around 80% were counted once. The top ten hold about 4.1% of the sample. Source material: PBMCs. The source of these receptors is a woman in her 30s in good health and CMV-seronegative.

This chain joins TRBV11-2 and TRBJ1-1; 10 bases are a match to TRBD1. The V and J ends lost 5 bases and 0 bases, in that order; junction bases with no gene match: 3. The CDR3 has 15 residues. CDR1 and CDR2 (germline): SGHAT, FQNNGV. CDR3 protein: CASSPGQGMNTEAFF. DNA for the CDR3: TGTGCCAGCAGCCCGGGACAGGGGATGAACACTGAAGCTTTCTTT.

The chain recombines TRBV11-3 with TRBJ2-5; unclear D gene. The germline V gene encodes CDR1 SGHNT and CDR2 YENEEA. CDR3 size: 14 residues. The V end was cut by 7 bases, the J end by 0 bases, with 12 bases between. Here the CDR3 DNA reads TGTGCCAGCACCCCCTCCCGGTACCAAGAGACCCAGTACTTC. Translated, it gives CASTPSRYQETQYF.

The rearrangement links TRBV6-5 to TRBJ1-2, with 7 bases identical to TRBD1. V lost 6 bases to trimming and J lost 7 bases; unmatched junction nucleotides: 5. The CDR3 totals 12 residues. Germline V lookup: CDR1 MNHEY, CDR2 SVGAGI. CDR3 amino acids: CASRRQGGGYTF. The CDR3 nucleotides are TGTGCCAGCAGGCGACAGGGAGGTGGCTACACCTTC.

This clone was seen a handful of times. The chain employs TRBV10-1 and TRBJ2-7, with D possibly TRBD1 on 6 matching bases. V gave up 3 bases and J gave up 7 bases, with 16 bases separating them. The CDR3 extends over 14 amino acids. CDR1 is WNHNN and CDR2 is SYGVQD in the germline V gene (reference sequence). The CDR3 DNA reads as TGCGCCAGCAGTGATAACAGGGATGTGGGGGAGCAGTACTTC. It specifies CASSDNRDVGEQYF.

The chain combines TRBV10-1 with TRBJ2-7; 7 bases match TRBD2. The germline V gene encodes CDR1 WNHNN and CDR2 SYGVQD (reference sequence). CDR3 length equals 14 residues. V dropped 4 bases and J dropped 0; count of bases not matched to a gene: 3. The CDR3 DNA reads TGCGCCAGCAGTGTTGGCGGGAGCTCCTACGAGCAGTACTTC. Translation: CASSVGGSSYEQYF.

The J gene is TRBJ2-3, the V gene TRBV7-2, with D tentatively TRBD2 (6 bases). Germline V CDR1 and CDR2: SGHTA, FQGNSA. The CDR3 has 16 amino acids. Trimming took 0 bases from V and 2 from J, leaving 12 bases between them. The CDR3 region has the DNA TGTGCCAGCAGCTTAGCGGGACTGATCTTCACAGATACGCAGTATTTT. It is translated as CASSLAGLIFTDTQYF.

The genes are TRBV5-4 and TRBJ1-1; D unresolved. CDR1 is SGHNT, CDR2 YYREEE, per germline (reference sequence). V was trimmed by 4 bases and J by 6 bases, leaving 13 bases between them. This CDR3 is built from 13 residues. The CDR3 nucleotides are TGTGCCAGCAGCCTTCTCGACTCAGCTGAAGCTTTCTTT. Translation gives CASSLLDSAEAFF. Variable domain in full (rest from reference TRBV5-4 and TRBJ1-1): ETGVTQSPTHLIKTRGQQVTLRCSSQSGHNTVSWYQQALGQGPQFIFQYYREEENGRGNFPPRFSGLQFPNYSSELNVNALELDDSALYLCASSLLDSAEAFFGQGTRLTVV.

The chain links TRBV30 to TRBJ1-2; no definite D call. Looked up from germline, CDR1 is GTSNPN and CDR2 is SVGIG (reference sequence). This CDR3 region has 15 residues. Deletions cut 0 bases from V and 8 bases from J, with 19 bases between. The CDR3 DNA follows: TGTGCCTGGAGTGTACAGTCGGTATCTTCCGGCGGCTACACCTTC. This codes for CAWSVQSVSSGGYTF.

V and J are TRBV6-5 and TRBJ1-1; a possible D gene is TRBD1 (6 bases). Between the trimmed V and J ends, which lost 2 bases and 0 bases, there was a span of 7 bases. Germline CDR1 is MNHEY and CDR2 is SVGAGI. The CDR3 is 14 residues long. CDR3 sequence (DNA): TGTGCCAGCAGTTACGGACAGTTGAACACTGAAGCTTTCTTT. Residues: CASSYGQLNTEAFF.

The chain combines TRBV7-9 with TRBJ2-3, with D unresolved. Deletions cut 1 base from V and 0 bases from J, with 8 bases between. Germline CDR1 SEHNR, CDR2 FQNEAQ (reference sequence). The CDR3 length is 15 residues. Here the CDR3 DNA reads TGTGCCAGCAGCTTAGACTTGTCTAGCACAGATACGCAGTATTTT. As protein: CASSLDLSSTDTQYF.

This clone has a single count. V and J are TRBV6-5 and TRBJ1-2; 9 nucleotides line up with TRBD1. Looked up from germline, CDR1 is MNHEY and CDR2 is SVGAGI. The CDR3 runs 15 residues. J lost 3 bases, V lost 5 bases, and 7 bases had no gene match. The CDR3 nucleotides read TGTGCCAGCAGTACGACCGGGACAGGGCACTATGGCTACACCTTC. Protein sequence: CASSTTGTGHYGYTF.

CDR3 coding DNA: TGTGCCAGTAGTATAGGGGGCATCAATCAGCCCCAGCATTTT. It translates to CASSIGGINQPQHF. The J gene is TRBJ1-5, the V gene TRBV19, with a weak D call TRBD1 (5 bases). The CDR3 length is 14 residues. Trimming pared 1 base from V and 3 bases from J, leaving 7 bases between. CDR1 and CDR2 from the germline V gene are LNHDA and SQIVND (reference sequence).

The CDR3 spells CASSPVNRYNEQFF. The CDR3, as DNA: TGTGCCAGCTCACCAGTTAACAGATACAATGAGCAGTTCTTC. The chain couples TRBV18 to TRBJ2-1; D is unclear. Germline-derived CDR1 and CDR2 are KGHSH and LQKENI. V gave up 2 bases and J gave up 4 bases, with 9 bases separating them. The CDR3 sequence is 14 residues long. Full variable domain (outside the CDR3, taken from reference TRBV18 and TRBJ2-1): NAGVMQNPRHLVRRRGQEARLRCSPMKGHSHVYWYRQLPEEGLKFMVYLQKENIIDESGMPKERFSAEFPKEGPSILRIQQVVRGDSAAYFCASSPVNRYNEQFFGPGTRLTVL.

V is TRBV6-5 and J is TRBJ1-4; possibly TRBD1 for D (5 bases). V lost 10 bases and J 8 bases, leaving 23 bases between the germline ends. Germline V gives CDR1 MNHEY, CDR2 SVGAGI. CDR3 size: 15 residues. The CDR3 DNA is TGTGCCATCGGCCCCCGCAGGGATATTAGCGAAAAACTGTTTTTT. It codes for CAIGPRRDISEKLFF.

The chain combines TRBV7-9 with TRBJ1-4; weak D call: TRBD1 (5 bases). The V gene's germline CDR1 is SEHNR and CDR2 FQNEAQ (reference sequence). The CDR3 has 15 amino acids. The V gene lost 5 bases and the J gene lost 8 bases, with 18 bases spanning the gap. The CDR3 is CASSRLPGSGEKLFF. The DNA for the CDR3 is TGTGCCAGCAGCCGCCTCCCAGGGTCAGGGGAAAAACTGTTTTTT.

The DNA of the CDR3 is TGCGCCAGCAGTGCCAGGGGGATCGGCGAGCAGTACTTC. It translates to CASSARGIGEQYF. The chain is built from TRBV10-1 and TRBJ2-7; 7 bases fit TRBD1. V was clipped by 4 bases and J by 6 bases; unmatched bases: 6. Germline V gene lookup returns CDR1 WNHNN and CDR2 SYGVQD (reference sequence). This CDR3 region has 13 residues.

The chain uses TRBV11-2 and TRBJ2-7; 7 bases map to TRBD2. The V gene's germline CDR1 is SGHAT and CDR2 FQNNGV. This CDR3 comprises 14 residues. J lost 5 bases, V lost 6 bases, and 10 bases had no gene match. CDR3 DNA: TGTGCCAGCAGACCACGGGGGGTTTCTGACGAGCAGTACTTC. The encoded protein is CASRPRGVSDEQYF.

The chain couples TRBV10-3 to TRBJ2-5; 10 nucleotides match TRBD2. Germline V lookup: CDR1 ENHRY, CDR2 SYGVKD. This CDR3 region has 16 residues. V was clipped by 2 bases and J by 1 base; unmatched bases: 4. The CDR3 sequence: CAISEALAGPQETQYF. In DNA form, the CDR3 reads TGTGCCATCAGTGAGGCACTAGCGGGACCCCAAGAGACCCAGTACTTC.

The rearrangement uses TRBV6-5 and TRBJ2-1; possible D gene TRBD1, 6 bases. The CDR3 has 15 amino acids. Per the germline V gene, CDR1 is MNHEY and CDR2 is SVGAGI. V was cut by 5 bases and J by 6 bases, with 17 bases left in between. The CDR3 region is CASSNTGSRANEQFF. CDR3 bases: TGTGCCAGCAGTAATACAGGGTCCCGGGCCAATGAGCAGTTCTTC.

The rearrangement links TRBV7-2 to TRBJ2-7, with 7 nucleotides matching TRBD1. Germline CDR1 SGHTA, CDR2 FQGNSA. Trimming at V came to 4 bases and at J to 2 bases, leaving 8 bases not matched to a gene. This CDR3 spans 15 amino acids. The CDR3 sequence: CASSSGQVDTYEQYF. CDR3 sequence (DNA): TGTGCCAGCAGCTCAGGACAGGTCGACACCTACGAGCAGTACTTC.

This chain joins TRBV29-1 and TRBJ1-2; D is undetermined. Trimming cost V 2 bases and J 2 bases, with 12 bases left between them. CDR1 and CDR2 (germline): SQVTM, ANQGSEA. CDR3 length: 14 amino acids. The CDR3 here is CSVELGRRNYGYTF. For the CDR3, the DNA is TGCAGCGTTGAATTGGGCAGGAGGAACTATGGCTACACCTTC.

The gene calls are TRBV9 and TRBJ1-1, with a weak D call TRBD1 (5 bases). Germline CDR1 is SGDLS and CDR2 is YYNGEE. CDR3 size: 15 residues. Trimming removed 2 bases at V and 5 bases at J, with 16 bases between. The CDR3 DNA is TGTGCCAGCAGCGTTCCCGGGACGGGGGGGACTGAAGCTTTCTTT. Translated, it gives CASSVPGTGGTEAFF.

This clone is a singleton in its sample. V is TRBV15 and J is TRBJ2-7; TRBD2 is a possible D gene (6 bases). CDR1 is LNHNV and CDR2 is YYDKDF in the germline V gene (reference sequence). This CDR3 has 15 residues. V lost 1 base to trimming and J lost 2 bases, with 12 bases between them. CDR3 DNA: TGTGCCACCAGCAGAGGCAGCGGGTGGACCTACGAGCAGTACTTC. It codes for CATSRGSGWTYEQYF.

The chain links TRBV5-4 to TRBJ2-2, with D perhaps TRBD1 (6 bases). V was trimmed by 4 bases and J by 1 base, leaving 14 bases between them. The germline CDR1 and CDR2 sequences are SGHNT and YYREEE (reference sequence). This CDR3 spans 16 amino acids. This CDR3 is CASSPRVTGNTGELFF. CDR3 DNA sequence: TGTGCCAGCAGCCCGCGCGTGACAGGGAACACCGGGGAGCTGTTTTTT.

The chain has TRBV2 and TRBJ2-7, with no clear D. Trimming pared 7 bases from V and 1 base from J, leaving 11 bases between. The CDR3 is made up of 13 amino acids. Germline V lookup: CDR1 SNHLY, CDR2 FYNNEI. CDR3 residues: CASTDSGSYEQYF. The DNA of the CDR3 is TGTGCCAGCACTGACTCAGGATCCTACGAGCAGTACTTC.

The rearrangement links TRBV25-1 to TRBJ1-6; tentatively, D is TRBD1 (6 bases). V was clipped by 4 bases and J by 0 bases, with 7 bases between them. Per germline, CDR1 MGHDK and CDR2 SYGVNS. This CDR3 contains 15 residues. CDR3 sequence: CASSGGGSYNSPLHF. CDR3 DNA: TGTGCCAGCAGTGGAGGGGGCTCCTATAATTCACCCCTCCACTTT. Full variable domain (missing parts from reference TRBV25-1 and TRBJ1-6): EADIYQTPRYLVIGTGKKITLECSQTMGHDKMYWYQQDPGMELHLIHYSYGVNSTEKGDLSSESTVSRIRTEHFPLTLESARPSHTSQYLCASSGGGSYNSPLHFGNGTRLTVT.

The CDR3 reads CASSLDRAADTQYF. DNA for the CDR3: TGTGCCAGCAGCCTCGACAGGGCAGCAGATACGCAGTATTTT. This chain links TRBV6-5 with TRBJ2-3; 7 bases fit TRBD1. Germline CDR1 and CDR2: MNHEY and SVGAGI. Trimming took 6 bases from V and 4 from J; bases not matched to a gene: 7. The CDR3 extends over 14 amino acids.

This chain joins TRBV29-1 and TRBJ2-1; 7 positions agree with TRBD1. Germline trimming cut 5 bases from V and 1 base from J; bases unmatched to any gene: 5. The CDR3 loop spans 14 amino acids. Germline CDR1 SQVTM, CDR2 ANQGSEA. The CDR3 spells CSVLTGISYNEQFF. Here the CDR3 DNA reads TGCAGCGTTTTGACAGGGATTTCCTACAATGAGCAGTTCTTC.

This rearrangement joins TRBV4-2 to TRBJ2-7, with D perhaps TRBD2 (5 bases). V was pared by 0 bases and J by 0 bases, with 15 bases between. The CDR3 contains 17 residues. CDR1 and CDR2 (germline): LGHNA, YNFKEQ. The CDR3 DNA sequence: TGTGCCAGCAGCCAAGACCTCAAGAAGCGGACCTCCTACGAGCAGTACTTC. This codes for CASSQDLKKRTSYEQYF.

The rearrangement links TRBV10-3 to TRBJ2-3; D is unclear. This CDR3 comprises 16 residues. V gave up 2 bases and J gave up 1 base, with 13 bases separating them. Germline loops: CDR1 ENHRY, CDR2 SYGVKD. CDR3 in DNA: TGTGCCATCAGTGAGGTAGGCGGCGGCCGCACAGATACGCAGTATTTT. This encodes CAISEVGGGRTDTQYF.

This clone was recorded once. The V and J genes are TRBV30 and TRBJ2-3; D uncertain. The CDR3 spans 11 residues. Trimming shortened V by 2 bases and J by 9 bases, and 9 bases separated the two germline ends. Germline V gene lookup returns CDR1 GTSNPN and CDR2 SVGIG (reference sequence). As DNA, the CDR3 is TGTGCCTGGAGTTCCAGTACCACGCAGTATTTT. Translating it yields CAWSSSTTQYF. The full variable domain, completed using reference TRBV30 and TRBJ2-3, is SQTIHQWPATLVQPVGSPLSLECTVEGTSNPNLYWYRQAAGRGLQLLFYSVGIGQISSEVPQNLSASRPQDRQFILSSKKLLLSDSGFYLCAWSSSTTQYFGPGTRLTVL.

V usage is TRBV15 and J usage is TRBJ1-2, with D maybe TRBD1 (5 bases). V was cut by 5 bases and J by 6 bases, with 16 bases left in between. CDR1 LNHNV and CDR2 YYDKDF come from the germline V gene (reference sequence). There are 14 residues in the CDR3. The CDR3 loop is CATSVWRGADGYTF. DNA for the CDR3: TGTGCCACCAGCGTCTGGAGGGGCGCAGATGGCTACACCTTC.